These T cell receptor beta chains were read from a single sample in a study of T cell repertoires in cytomegalovirus infection. TCRdb independently ran MiXCR on the reads; one entry per CDR3 protein. The sample yields about 360,000 distinct CDR3 sequences, roughly 18% seen once. The sequencing sample was made of PBMCs. The origin of the receptors is a human donor in good health (CMV status not recorded). Some clones in this sample may be carry-over from other donors' samples. CDR3s include the opening cysteine and the closing phenylalanine or tryptophan. Fields, in order: D gene, V gene, J gene, clone size, CDR3 DNA, CDR3 protein. The D gene is left open where the match is weak. Rows give clone size only sometimes, using once, few, many, or a class for an expanded clone.

.	TRBV6-6	TRBJ1-5	few	TGTGCCAGCAGTTACTCGAGTACAAATCAGCCCCAGCATTTT	CASSYSSTNQPQHF
TRBD2	TRBV6-2/TRBV6-3	TRBJ2-1	few	TGTGCCAGCAGAACGGGGGGGGCTAGCTCCGATGAGCAGTTCTTC	CASRTGGASSDEQFF
TRBD1	TRBV7-8	TRBJ2-2	many	TGTGCCAGCAGCTCGGACAGGACGAACACCGGGGAGCTGTTTTTT	CASSSDRTNTGELFF
TRBD2	TRBV7-3	TRBJ2-3	many	TGTGCCAGCAGCTTGGGTAGCGGGGGGAGCACAGATACGCAGTATTTT	CASSLGSGGSTDTQYF
TRBD2	TRBV2	TRBJ2-7	few	TGTGCCAGCAGATGGGCGGGAGGACCCCTCTACGAGCAGTACTTC	CASRWAGGPLYEQYF
.	TRBV7-9	TRBJ2-1	many	TGTGCCAGCAGCTTCGACAGAAAAGGCAATGAGCAGTTCTTC	CASSFDRKGNEQFF
.	TRBV12-5	TRBJ1-1	.	TGTGCTAGTGGTTTGGTACCACGGATGAACACTGAAGCTTTCTTT	CASGLVPRMNTEAFF
.	TRBV18	TRBJ1-6	.	TGTGCCAGCTCACCACCTACAGGGAAAGGGAGCTCCTATAATTCACCCCTCCACTTT	CASSPPTGKGSSYNSPLHF
.	TRBV12-3/TRBV12-4	TRBJ1-5	few	TGTGCCAGCAACATAAATAGCAATCAGCCCCAGCATTTT	CASNINSNQPQHF
TRBD2	TRBV7-2	TRBJ2-5	few	TGTGCCAGCAGCTCGGGGGGCGGGGGGGAGACCCAGTACTTC	CASSSGGGGETQYF
TRBD2	TRBV19	TRBJ2-7	few	TGTGCCACCGCGCGGCGGGCTAGCGGGAGTTTGCTCGAGCAGTACTTC	CATARRASGSLLEQYF
.	TRBV7-6	TRBJ2-3	few	TGTGCCAGCAGCTTATCCGCAGCGGCCGCCGCAGATACGCAGTATTTT	CASSLSAAAAADTQYF
.	TRBV13	TRBJ2-2	.	TGTGCCAGCAGCTTAGGATGGGGCGACACCGGGGAGCTGTTTTTT	CASSLGWGDTGELFF
TRBD1	TRBV5-1	TRBJ2-7	.	TGCGCCAGCAGCAGGGGAGGACAGGGGCTCTACGAGCAGTACTTC	CASSRGGQGLYEQYF
.	TRBV12-3/TRBV12-4	TRBJ2-1	few	TGTGCCAGCAGCATGGGGCTAGCTGGTGTTCTGGCGTTCTTC	CASSMGLAGVLAFF
TRBD1	TRBV7-2	TRBJ2-1	many	TGTGCCAGCAGCCTACAGGGGCTCGGGCAGTTCTTC	CASSLQGLGQFF
.	TRBV7-2	TRBJ2-7	many	TGTGCCAGCAGCGCCGGCCCGGGTTACGAGCAGTACTTC	CASSAGPGYEQYF
.	TRBV4-1	TRBJ2-2	.	TGCGCCAGCAGCCAAGTCAATCTAGTGGTTTTGACCGGGGAGCTGTTTTTT	CASSQVNLVVLTGELFF
.	TRBV5-6	TRBJ2-1	.	TGTGCCAGCAGCTGGACGCGCCGCAATGAGCAGTTCTTC	CASSWTRRNEQFF
.	TRBV12-3/TRBV12-4	TRBJ1-5	.	TGTGCCAGCACCCTTGGAGCTAGCAATCAGCCCCAGCATTTT	CASTLGASNQPQHF
TRBD1	TRBV15	TRBJ1-5	.	TGTGCCACCAGCAACCGGGACAGGGGTATAAGGCCCCAGCATTTT	CATSNRDRGIRPQHF
.	TRBV7-8	TRBJ2-7	many	TGTGCCAGCAGCCGGGGGGACAAACCCTACGAGCAGTACTTC	CASSRGDKPYEQYF
.	TRBV7-8	TRBJ1-6	many	TGTGCCAGCAGCTTATTGTCGGGGGTAGGTTCACCCCTCCACTTT	CASSLLSGVGSPLHF
.	TRBV12-3/TRBV12-4	TRBJ1-4	.	TGTGCCAGCAGTTTAGAGTCGGGGTGGGGTGAAAAACTGTTTTTT	CASSLESGWGEKLFF
TRBD2	TRBV7-2	TRBJ2-1	.	TGTGCCAGCAGCCTACTAGCGGGATCCCACAATGAGCAGTTCTTC	CASSLLAGSHNEQFF
.	TRBV10-3	TRBJ2-2	.	TGTGCCATCAGTGAGTCTGTTGGGGTCGGGGGCCTATACACCGGGGAGCTGTTTTTT	CAISESVGVGGLYTGELFF
.	TRBV7-6	TRBJ2-3	.	TGTGCCAGCAGCTTAGCCCTTCGTGAAGGTAGAATCACAGATACGCAGTATTTT	CASSLALREGRITDTQYF
TRBD1	TRBV12-3/TRBV12-4	TRBJ1-6	.	TGTGCCAGCCGCCAGACCCGGGACAGCCTTAATTCACCCCTCCACTTT	CASRQTRDSLNSPLHF
.	TRBV7-2	TRBJ2-3	many	TGTGCCAGCAGCTTAGGTGCTGGCACAGATACGCAGTATTTT	CASSLGAGTDTQYF
.	TRBV19	TRBJ1-4	few	TGTGCCAGTAGTATAACCGGGGGCAATGAAAAACTGTTTTTT	CASSITGGNEKLFF
.	TRBV5-1	TRBJ1-2	.	TGCGCCAGCAGCCGATCTGTCGACGGAAACTATGGCTACACCTTC	CASSRSVDGNYGYTF
.	TRBV6-6	TRBJ1-6	few	TGTGCCAGCAGTTACTCGCTATTGACGGGCGATAATTCACCCCTCCACTTT	CASSYSLLTGDNSPLHF
.	TRBV15	TRBJ1-6	.	TGTGCCACCAGCGATGACGACAGACCCCTCCACTTT	CATSDDDRPLHF
.	TRBV7-2	TRBJ1-2	many	TGTGCCAGCAGCCCCCGAACCGGGACAAGTTATGGCTACACCTTC	CASSPRTGTSYGYTF
.	TRBV6-2/TRBV6-3	TRBJ2-7	.	TGTGCCAGCAGTCTCCCTGGACCGGCCTACGAGCAGTACTTC	CASSLPGPAYEQYF
TRBD1	TRBV12-3/TRBV12-4	TRBJ2-1	.	TGTGCCAGCAATAGGGACAGGATGTCGCACAATGAGCAGTTCTTC	CASNRDRMSHNEQFF
.	TRBV2	TRBJ1-5	few	TGTGCCAGCCGAACCTCGATGGGGGGAGAGTATAGCAATCAGCCCCAGCATTTT	CASRTSMGGEYSNQPQHF
TRBD1	TRBV2	TRBJ1-2	.	TGTGCCAGCAGTCCCGGGACAGGGTTTATCTATGGCTACACCTTC	CASSPGTGFIYGYTF
TRBD1	TRBV15	TRBJ1-5	few	TGTGCCACCAGCAGGACAGGGAAGGGCAATCAGCCCCAGCATTTT	CATSRTGKGNQPQHF
TRBD1	TRBV10-3	TRBJ2-2	.	TGTGCCATCAGTGAGTGGGACAGGGGAACCGGGGAGCTGTTTTTT	CAISEWDRGTGELFF
.	TRBV20-1	TRBJ1-2	.	TGCAGTGCTAGAGATCCCTACCTCGGGGGCTACACCTTC	CSARDPYLGGYTF